This T cell receptor (beta chain) was recorded in a study of OX40 agonist ivuxolimab in advanced cancers. Data came from immunoSEQ multiplex PCR; TCRdb stores just in-frame clones and leaves some out. The sample consists of about 19,000 clones, approximately 69% of them appearing once. Notes on this clone: The antigen remains undetermined.

General study findings and limits: Specificity for antigen went undetermined in the expanded peripheral T cells.

The CDR3 totals 15 residues. Germline values: CDR1 SGHVS, CDR2 FNYEAQ. V dropped 0 bases and J dropped 3 bases, with 12 bases sitting between them. The J gene is TRBJ2-7, the V gene TRBV7-6, with D perhaps being TRBD1 or TRBD2 (5 bases each). This clonotype was sampled from an adult with an advanced solid tumor such as melanoma, head and neck, liver or kidney cancer. Sequenced here: CD4+ or CD8+ T cells sorted from blood, sampled in a trial of the OX40 agonist ivuxolimab. In nucleotides, the CDR3 is TGTGCCAGCAGCTTAGCGTTGGGGGATCGCTACGAGCAGTACTTC. Protein sequence: CASSLALGDRYEQYF.